Presented here are 6 T cell receptor beta chains from one specimen sequenced in a study of sequential checkpoint blockade in melanoma. Documented treatment: randomized to nivolumab then ipilimumab (arm A) or the reverse (arm B). Clones were read by immunoSEQ multiplex PCR, and TCRdb kept only the in-frame ones, dropping some. The sample consists of around 1,200 clones, approximately 18% of them appearing once. The sequencing here drew on tumor tissue (inferred from file names), taken from a patient given nivolumab and ipilimumab in sequence. Source of these receptors: a human donor with melanoma.

The chain links TRBV14 to TRBJ2-3, with 8 bases aligning to TRBD2. The CDR3 has 17 residues. V was clipped by 0 bases and J by 2 bases; unmatched bases: 7. Germline CDR1 is SGHDN and CDR2 is FVKESK. As DNA, the CDR3 is TGTGCCAGCAGCCAAGAATGGCGGGGGGCTCTCACAGATACGCAGTATTTT. Its translation is CASSQEWRGALTDTQYF.

J is TRBJ2-3 and V is TRBV6-8; 7 bases align to TRBD2. This CDR3 region has 14 residues. J was trimmed by 3 bases and V by 2 bases; bases with no gene match: 2. Germline lookup yields CDR1 MNHGY and CDR2 SAAAGT. This CDR3 is CASSYGSGTDTQYF. In DNA, the CDR3 is TGTGCCAGCAGTTACGGTAGCGGGACAGATACGCAGTATTTT.

By frequency in the sample, this clone is medium-sized. The chain links TRBV6-8 to TRBJ2-3; 7 positions agree with TRBD2. The CDR3 extends over 14 amino acids. The V and J ends lost 7 bases and 2 bases, in that order; junction bases with no gene match: 6. In germline, CDR1 is MNHGY, CDR2 SAAAGT. CDR3 bases: TGTGCCAGCACTTCCGGGACTACCACAGATACGCAGTATTTT. This encodes CASTSGTTTDTQYF.

This clone is termed large (0.1 to 1%). The CDR3 bases are TGTGCCAGCAGTTACTCGATAAATGGGCAGCCCCAGCATTTT. This encodes CASSYSINGQPQHF. The chain recombines TRBV6-8 with TRBJ1-5; D unclear. CDR1 MNHGY and CDR2 SAAAGT come from the germline V gene. V was clipped by 0 bases and J by 7 bases, with 10 bases between them. The CDR3 extends over 14 amino acids.

By share, this clone counts as medium-sized. The chain carries TRBV6-8 and TRBJ1-1; the D is unclear. Germline loops: CDR1 MNHGY, CDR2 SAAAGT. Trimming pared 5 bases from V and 2 bases from J, leaving 15 bases between. The CDR3 totals 15 residues. CDR3 nucleotides: TGTGCCAGCAGTATGGGAGACGGTAGAAACACTGAAGCTTTCTTT. Translated, it gives CASSMGDGRNTEAFF.

This clone was observed a handful of times. The chain uses TRBV30 and TRBJ2-5, with D possibly called TRBD1 or TRBD2 (5 bases each). The length of the CDR3 is 13 residues. Per the germline V gene, CDR1 is GTSNPN and CDR2 is SVGIG (reference sequence). V lost 3 bases to trimming and J lost 2 bases, with 10 bases between them. CDR3 sequence (DNA): TGTGCCTGGAGGGGACGGGAACAAGAGACCCAGTACTTC. This sequence encodes CAWRGREQETQYF.